The 29 T cell receptor beta chains below come from one sample, sequenced in a study of cytomegalovirus exposure and HLA in healthy donors. This PCR relied on a set of 60 Vbeta primers and 13 Jbeta primers. Only in-frame clones appear in the TCRdb table, and some are missing; sequencing was by immunoSEQ multiplex PCR. The sample includes about 200,000 clones, 70% to 90% of them seen just once. Sequencing used PBMCs. The receptor source for this set is a man under 40 in good health and CMV-seronegative.

This rearrangement joins TRBV7-3 to TRBJ2-2, with TRBD2 matching over 7 bases. CDR3 length: 16 residues. The trim removed 5 bases at V and 5 bases at J, leaving 11 bases unmatched. Germline V gives CDR1 SGHTA, CDR2 FQGTGA. This CDR3 reads CASSTGGGSGTGELFF. CDR3 nucleotide sequence: TGTGCCAGCAGCACTGGGGGGGGGTCAGGGACCGGGGAGCTGTTTTTT.

The chain carries TRBV9 and TRBJ1-1; D is perhaps TRBD1 (5 bases). Germline V gives CDR1 SGDLS, CDR2 YYNGEE. The V and J ends lost 0 bases and 1 base respectively, with 7 bases between them. This CDR3 region has 14 residues. CDR3 protein: CASSVDQGNTEAFF. The CDR3 DNA is TGTGCCAGCAGCGTAGACCAGGGGAACACTGAAGCTTTCTTT.

This chain uses TRBV7-2 with TRBJ1-4, with a tentative D call TRBD1 (6 bases). Looked up from germline, CDR1 is SGHTA and CDR2 is FQGNSA. V was shortened by 2 bases and J by 6 bases, with 10 bases between the two germline ends. The CDR3 contains 14 residues. The CDR3 loop is CASSLSGADEKLFF. The CDR3 coding sequence is TGTGCCAGCAGCTTATCAGGGGCTGATGAAAAACTGTTTTTT.

This chain uses TRBV4-3 with TRBJ2-2, with 11 bases fitting TRBD2. V was pared by 1 base and J by 6 bases, with 10 bases of the junction left unmatched. Per the germline V gene, CDR1 is LGHNA and CDR2 is YSLEER. The CDR3 totals 18 residues. CDR3 sequence (DNA): TGCGCCAGCAGCCAAGGGGGGCTAGCGGGGGGATCAGCCGGGGAGCTGTTTTTT. Translated: CASSQGGLAGGSAGELFF.

This chain connects TRBV7-9 to TRBJ2-3; D may be TRBD2 (5 bases). V dropped 5 bases and J dropped 2 bases, with 14 bases sitting between them. Germline V gives CDR1 SEHNR, CDR2 FQNEAQ (reference sequence). This CDR3 is 15 amino acids long. CDR3 nucleotides: TGTGCCAGCAGCCACCCCGAGGGATACACAGATACGCAGTATTTT. It codes for CASSHPEGYTDTQYF.

V gene TRBV6-5 combines with J gene TRBJ2-1, with D maybe TRBD2 (5 bases). Looked up from germline, CDR1 is MNHEY and CDR2 is SVGAGI. V was cut by 6 bases and J by 0 bases, with 12 bases left in between. The CDR3 loop spans 15 amino acids. CDR3 nucleotide sequence: TGTGCCAGCAGCCAAAGCGGAAGCTCCTACAATGAGCAGTTCTTC. This encodes CASSQSGSSYNEQFF.

This clone has a handful of counts. The gene calls are TRBV21-1 and TRBJ2-7; the DNA was not used to check the table's D call, TRBD1. TRBV21-1 is tagged as a pseudogene. The CDR3 loop spans 15 amino acids. The CDR3 loop reads CASATRGGASVSLYF. CDR3 sequence (DNA): TGTGCCAGCGCCACTCGAGGGGGCGCTAGTGTAAGTCTGTACTTC.

The chain couples TRBV4-3 to TRBJ2-3; 12 nucleotides match TRBD2. Germline V gene data show CDR1 as LGHNA and CDR2 as YSLEER. There are 15 residues in the CDR3. V dropped 4 bases and J dropped 5; count of bases not matched to a gene: 4. CDR3: CASSLTSGGKDTQYF. CDR3 DNA sequence: TGCGCCAGCAGCCTCACTAGCGGGGGGAAAGATACGCAGTATTTT.

The CDR3 sequence is CASSQAPGGFYNSPLHF. The CDR3 DNA reads as TGCGCCAGCAGCCAAGCCCCAGGGGGCTTCTATAATTCACCCCTCCACTTT. The genes are TRBV4-3 and TRBJ1-6; 8 bases line up with TRBD1. There are 17 residues in the CDR3. V lost 1 base and J lost 3; bases outside the gene matches: 5. Germline CDR1 LGHNA, CDR2 YSLEER.

The V call is TRBV6-5, the J call TRBJ2-1; TRBD1 agrees at 10 bases. The junction had 6 bases not matched to a gene; V was cut back by 0 bases and J by 7 bases. The germline V gene has CDR1 MNHEY and CDR2 SVGAGI. This CDR3 spans 16 amino acids. The CDR3 DNA reads as TGTGCCAGCAGTTACTCCTTCGGACAGGGGGAAAATGAGCAGTTCTTC. The encoded protein is CASSYSFGQGENEQFF.

Remarks on this clone: The same CDR3 also results from other DNA sequences found in this sample. This chain connects TRBV5-4 to TRBJ2-2, with D perhaps matching TRBD1 (6 bases). The germline V and J ends were trimmed by 0 bases and 4 bases, with 10 bases remaining between them. There are 15 residues in the CDR3. Germline loops: CDR1 SGHNT, CDR2 YYREEE (reference sequence). CDR3 residues: CASSLGRGSTGELFF. CDR3 sequence (DNA): TGTGCCAGCAGCTTGGGCAGGGGTAGCACCGGGGAGCTGTTTTTT.

The rearrangement uses TRBV13 and TRBJ2-4; a weak D match, TRBD2 (7 bases). The V end was cut by 1 base, the J end by 6 bases, with 13 bases between. The CDR3 spans 15 residues. Per germline, CDR1 PRHDT and CDR2 FYEKMQ (reference sequence). CDR3 residues: CASSLEVAGANIQYF. The CDR3, as DNA: TGTGCCAGCAGCTTAGAGGTTGCGGGGGCAAACATTCAGTACTTC.

CDR3: CASSWGTGVFYEQYF. The CDR3 DNA is TGTGCCAGCAGCTGGGGGACAGGGGTTTTTTACGAGCAGTACTTC. The chain uses TRBV5-6 and TRBJ2-7, with 10 bases aligning to TRBD1. The CDR3 loop spans 15 amino acids. Looked up from germline, CDR1 is SGHDT and CDR2 is YYEEEE. V lost 3 bases to trimming and J lost 4 bases; unmatched junction nucleotides: 7.

This chain's CDR3 is CASSTTAKNIQYF. The CDR3 coding sequence is TGTGCCAGCAGTACAACAGCCAAAAACATTCAGTACTTC. J is TRBJ2-4 and V is TRBV6-6; D is ambiguous. The CDR3 is 13 residues long. Germline V lookup: CDR1 MNHNY, CDR2 SVGAGI (reference sequence). Between the trimmed V and J ends, which lost 5 bases and 0 bases, there was a span of 5 bases.

The rearrangement uses TRBV15 and TRBJ2-3; unclear D gene. The CDR3 sequence is 16 residues long. Trimming left V 0 bases short and J 3 bases short, with 13 bases between. Looked up from germline, CDR1 is LNHNV and CDR2 is YYDKDF (reference sequence). CDR3 in amino acids: CATSRDLTRITDTQYF. CDR3 nucleotide sequence: TGTGCCACCAGCAGAGATTTGACTCGGATTACAGATACGCAGTATTTT.

The chain recombines TRBV9 with TRBJ2-7; TRBD1 might be the D (6 bases). V lost 3 bases and J 2 bases, leaving 12 bases between the germline ends. Germline lookup yields CDR1 SGDLS and CDR2 YYNGEE. The CDR3 is 14 residues long. The CDR3 nucleotides read TGTGCCAGCAGCGCCGGGACAACAACCTACGAGCAGTACTTC. Translated: CASSAGTTTYEQYF.

The rearrangement links TRBV29-1 to TRBJ2-7; possible D gene TRBD1, 6 bases. The CDR3 loop spans 11 amino acids. Germline V CDR1 and CDR2: SQVTM, ANQGSEA. The V end was cut by 6 bases, the J end by 6 bases, with 12 bases between. The CDR3 DNA reads as TGCAGCGTCACTACAGGGAGCGAGCAGTACTTC. Its protein is CSVTTGSEQYF.

This chain links TRBV28 with TRBJ2-1; 10 nucleotides align to TRBD1. V shed 4 bases and J 7 bases; nucleotides not matched to a gene: 10. Germline-derived CDR1 and CDR2 are MDHEN and SYDVKM. The CDR3 is made up of 16 amino acids. The CDR3 protein is CASSSPGTGDRNEQFF. As DNA, the CDR3 is TGTGCCAGCAGTTCCCCCGGGACAGGGGATCGGAATGAGCAGTTCTTC.

The rearrangement joins TRBV4-1 to TRBJ2-2, with D maybe TRBD2 (7 bases). Per germline, CDR1 MGHRA and CDR2 YSYEKL. The CDR3 extends over 15 amino acids. Trimming removed 0 bases at V and 6 bases at J, with 11 bases between. The CDR3 DNA sequence: TGCGCCAGCAGCCAAGAAGGGGGGGCACCCGGGGAGCTGTTTTTT. Encoded protein: CASSQEGGAPGELFF.

The rearrangement uses TRBV28 and TRBJ2-1, with TRBD1 matching 7 bases. V gave up 3 bases and J gave up 8 bases; unmatched junction bases: 4. The CDR3 is 13 residues long. CDR1 is MDHEN and CDR2 is SYDVKM in the germline V gene. The CDR3 region has the DNA TGTGCCAGCAGTTTTAGGGGGCGTGATGAGCAGTTCTTC. It specifies CASSFRGRDEQFF.

The rearrangement joins TRBV7-2 to TRBJ1-3, with 7 bases lining up with TRBD1. Losses at the gene ends were 5 bases for V and 4 bases for J; bases not matched to a gene: 5. Germline CDR1 SGHTA, CDR2 FQGNSA. The CDR3 extends over 14 amino acids. The CDR3 coding sequence is TGTGCCAGCAGCGCAGGGACAGTAGGAAACACCATATATTTT. This sequence encodes CASSAGTVGNTIYF.

This sequence joins TRBV7-8 and TRBJ2-3, with 11 nucleotides matching TRBD2. The CDR3 totals 16 residues. The germline CDR1 and CDR2 sequences are SGHVS and FQNEAQ. The J segment lost 3 bases and the V segment lost 5 bases, leaving 7 bases of the junction unmatched. The CDR3: CASSPLAGGSTDTQYF. CDR3 nucleotides: TGTGCCAGCAGCCCGTTAGCGGGGGGGTCGACAGATACGCAGTATTTT.

The chain carries TRBV7-6 and TRBJ1-2, with D unresolved. This CDR3 comprises 14 residues. The germline V gene encodes CDR1 SGHVS and CDR2 FNYEAQ. Trimming cost V 1 base and J 2 bases, with 8 bases left between them. The CDR3 loop reads CASSLDRVNYGYTF. In DNA, the CDR3 is TGTGCCAGCAGCTTAGACAGAGTGAACTATGGCTACACCTTC.

The V and J genes are TRBV7-3 and TRBJ2-1, with 8 bases lining up with TRBD2. The junction had 11 bases not matched to a gene; V was cut back by 4 bases and J by 0 bases. From germline, CDR1 is SGHTA and CDR2 FQGTGA. The CDR3 covers 18 residues. The chain's CDR3 is CASSSQSPGTSSYNEQFF. The CDR3 DNA sequence: TGTGCCAGCAGCTCGCAATCCCCCGGGACTAGCTCCTACAATGAGCAGTTCTTC. The variable domain in full, with the rest retrieved from reference TRBV7-3 and TRBJ2-1, is GAGVSQTPSNKVTEKGKYVELRCDPISGHTALYWYRQSLGQGPEFLIYFQGTGAADDSGLPNDRFFAVRPEGSVSTLKIQRTERGDSAVYLCASSSQSPGTSSYNEQFFGPGTRLTVL.

The V call is TRBV5-1, the J call TRBJ2-5; 7 bases line up with TRBD2. The CDR3 is made up of 17 amino acids. Germline V gene sequence: CDR1 SGHRS, CDR2 YFSETQ. V was clipped by 2 bases and J by 5 bases; unmatched bases: 15. The CDR3, as DNA: TGCGCCAGCAGCTTAAGCGGGCGGGGGAAGCGTGGGGAGACCCAGTACTTC. Amino acid sequence: CASSLSGRGKRGETQYF.

The V gene is TRBV19, the J gene TRBJ2-3; TRBD2 aligns across 14 bases. The germline gives CDR1 LNHDA, CDR2 SQIVND (reference sequence). V shed 5 bases and J 0 bases; nucleotides not matched to a gene: 13. This CDR3 spans 20 amino acids. CDR3 region: CASSRYLGTSGGESTDTQYF. In nucleotides, the CDR3 is TGTGCCAGTAGTCGATATCTAGGGACTAGCGGGGGAGAAAGCACAGATACGCAGTATTTT.

J is TRBJ2-4 and V is TRBV21-1; the table's D call of TRBD1 was not tested on the DNA. TRBV21-1 is a recognized pseudogene. The CDR3 is 17 residues long. CDR3 loop: CASSKARGGSAKNIQYF. The CDR3 region has the DNA TGTGCCAGCAGCAAAGCGCGAGGGGGATCAGCCAAAAACATTCAGTACTTC.

This chain links TRBV4-1 with TRBJ2-7; TRBD1 matches at 8 bases. V lost 4 bases, J lost 5 bases, and 10 bases stayed unmatched. Germline CDR1 and CDR2: MGHRA and YSYEKL. This CDR3 spans 15 amino acids. CDR3: CASSPLQGAGDEQYF. CDR3 coding DNA: TGCGCCAGCAGCCCCCTCCAGGGGGCTGGTGACGAGCAGTACTTC.

The chain couples TRBV6-1 to TRBJ2-2, with a tentative D call TRBD2 (6 bases). V was clipped by 8 bases and J by 0 bases, with 13 bases between them. The CDR3 is made up of 15 amino acids. Germline V gene data show CDR1 as MNHNS and CDR2 as SASEGT. This CDR3 is CASQRGGANTGELFF. DNA of the CDR3: TGTGCCAGCCAAAGGGGAGGAGCGAACACCGGGGAGCTGTTTTTT.